This T cell receptor beta chain was sequenced during a study of cytomegalovirus exposure and HLA in healthy donors. In the PCR, 60 Vbeta and 13 Jbeta primers were used. The protocol was immunoSEQ multiplex PCR, while the TCRdb copy is restricted to in-frame clones and leaves out a portion. The sample holds roughly 40,000 clones, 75% to 85% seen once. Sequenced material: PBMCs. The sequence was collected from a woman aged 35 to 49 in good health and CMV-seronegative.

The CDR3 region is CASSIDRPTNEKLFF. CDR3 sequence (DNA): TGTGCCAGCAGCATTGACAGGCCGACTAATGAAAAACTGTTTTTT. The chain has TRBV2 and TRBJ1-4, with D possibly matching TRBD1 (6 bases). Trimming left V 6 bases short and J 2 bases short, with 13 bases between. Germline lookup yields CDR1 SNHLY and CDR2 FYNNEI. The CDR3 totals 15 residues.